This paragraph covers one TCR beta chain sequence. Antigen unknown. The V segment lost 3 bases and the J segment 3 bases; nucleotides outside the gene matches: 30. This CDR3 is 24 amino acids long. Germline V gene data show CDR1 as KGHSH and CDR2 as LQKENI. Sampled blood was obtained at baseline, cycle 4 day 1, and cycle 7 day 1. The sample belongs to a study of OX40 agonist ivuxolimab in advanced cancers. At the level of the study: Patients receiving dose escalation had hepatocellular carcinoma, melanoma, renal cell or head and neck cancer. A male proportion of 82.7% was recorded, with mean age roughly 62 years and range about 23 to 90. Study results and caveats: Patients who responded partially at 0.1-3.0 mg/kg showed clonal expansion ranking among the lowest.

Method: immunoSEQ multiplex PCR; TCRdb's copy keeps in-frame clones and lacks some. The table shows some 16,000 clones, with 82% occurring only once. The receptor comes from an adult with an advanced solid tumor such as melanoma, head and neck, liver or kidney cancer. The V call is TRBV18, the J call TRBJ2-2, with 8 bases matching TRBD2. The sample in question was CD4+ or CD8+ T cells sorted from blood, obtained in a trial of the OX40 agonist ivuxolimab. The CDR3 DNA reads as TGTGCCAGCTCACCGGCAGGGCAACTTTCCGGGACTAGTGGATTGTTCAGGGACACCGGGGAGCTGTTTTTT. This encodes CASSPAGQLSGTSGLFRDTGELFF.